The sequence of this T cell receptor beta chain was determined in a study of cytomegalovirus exposure and HLA in healthy donors. In the PCR, 60 Vbeta and 13 Jbeta primers were used. The table came from immunoSEQ multiplex PCR; TCRdb's copy has only in-frame clones and leaves some out. The sample shows tens of thousands of clones, approximately 80% of them seen only once. Per the germline V gene, CDR1 is LNHDA and CDR2 is SQIVND (reference sequence). The CDR3 extends over 15 amino acids. The V gene end was trimmed by 4 bases and the J gene end by 0 bases; junction bases not matched to a gene: 2. The chain employs TRBV19 and TRBJ2-3; TRBD2 matches 9 bases. The sequenced sample was PBMCs. This TCR came from a young man in good health and CMV-seronegative. CDR3 nucleotide sequence: TGTGCCAGTAGTAACCTAGCGGGGAGCACAGATACGCAGTATTTT. This translates into CASSNLAGSTDTQYF.